These T cell receptor beta chains were read from a single sample in a study of cytomegalovirus exposure and HLA in healthy donors. The table came from immunoSEQ multiplex PCR; TCRdb's copy has only in-frame clones and leaves some out. The repertoire holds 98,000 or so clones, with 10% as singletons. Material for sequencing was PBMCs. These receptors were taken from a man aged 40-55 years in good health and CMV-seropositive. Both conserved end residues are part of each CDR3.

TRBJ2-3	TRBV9	CASSLPKGLATDTQYF
TRBJ2-3	TRBV29-1	CSVDAGLGTDTQYF
TRBJ2-1	TRBV14	CASSPRELVNEQFF
TRBJ2-3	TRBV5-1	CASRGGDAVTDTQYF
TRBJ2-5	TRBV12-5	CASGLGLGRETQYF
TRBJ2-1	TRBV10-3	CAIGTSGRFRSDNEQFF
TRBJ2-7	TRBV6-5	CASSSGISYEQYF
TRBJ1-1	TRBV7-9	CASSREGGAFF
TRBJ2-1	TRBV13	CASSLGGGHNEQFF
TRBJ2-5	TRBV9	CASSGRSSGRAQGQETQYF
TRBJ2-7	TRBV12-5	CASGTGDRSSYEQYF
TRBJ1-2	TRBV6-1	CASSEGTGGYGYTF
TRBJ2-1	TRBV6-5	CASSYPGLVGEQFF
TRBJ1-5	TRBV27	CASSAAPGTPINQPQHF
TRBJ1-5	TRBV30	CAWTVRGSNQPQHF
TRBJ2-7	TRBV7-7	CASSLGAGPTYEQYF
TRBJ2-7	TRBV10-3	CAISGGLAGGYEQYF
TRBJ2-1	TRBV9	CASSDGLAAVDEQFF
TRBJ2-1	TRBV4-2	CASRLSNEQFF
TRBJ2-7	TRBV6-1	CASNFLGGSYEQYF
TRBJ2-3	TRBV11-2	CASSFQDTQYF
TRBJ1-1	TRBV14	CASSQETGTEAFF
TRBJ1-2	TRBV9	CASSVSQGEQLNYGYTF
TRBJ1-5	TRBV28	CASSPPGDQPQHF
TRBJ2-1	TRBV29-1	CSVVTGTGVAEQFF
TRBJ1-3	TRBV18	CASSPQGGTGQGNTIYF
TRBJ1-1	TRBV9	CASSVDLFSGQGNTEAFF
TRBJ1-2	TRBV4-1	CASSPEGTLGTYGYTF
TRBJ1-2	TRBV28	CASRFLLGGYTF
TRBJ1-4	TRBV6-5	CASSYRQGNEKLFF
TRBJ2-7	TRBV7-2	CASSLRGTGLYEQYF
TRBJ2-2	TRBV5-1	CASSLGDRGLFF
TRBJ2-2	TRBV5-4	CASSDQQNTGELFF
TRBJ2-5	TRBV27	CASSLLGGEETQYF